Listed below are T cell receptor beta chains from one sample, sequenced in a study of identical twins. Each CDR3 protein gets one entry after TCRdb re-called the 5' RACE reads with MiXCR. The sample lists 1,800,000 or so distinct CDR3 sequences; under 35% were seen once. The sample comprised cord blood. Receptors were obtained from a newborn girl in good health. Both conserved end residues are part of each CDR3. D genes are given only for firm matches. Clone size is stated in some rows and not others, as once, few, many or a class when expanded.

CDR3 length,clone size,V gene,J gene,D gene,CDR3 DNA,CDR3 protein
15,-,TRBV28,TRBJ2-2,-,TGTGCCAGCAGCCGTGTGGACCCAGGCACCGGGGAGCTGTTTTTT,CASSRVDPGTGELFF
13,few,TRBV20-1,TRBJ1-4,-,TGCAGTGCTAGTAAAACGGATAATGAAAAACTGTTTTTT,CSASKTDNEKLFF
15,-,TRBV20-1,TRBJ2-5,TRBD2,TGCAGTGCTTCAAATAGCGGGGGGGCCTACAATGAGCAGTACTTC,CSASNSGGAYNEQYF
14,few,TRBV2,TRBJ2-7,TRBD2,TGTGCCAGCACCTCCGGGACTAGAAGCCACGAGCAGTACTTC,CASTSGTRSHEQYF
13,once,TRBV5-6,TRBJ2-7,-,TGTGCCAGCACCACGGGAACCTTGAGCGAGCAGTACTTC,CASTTGTLSEQYF
15,-,TRBV12-3/TRBV12-4,TRBJ2-1,TRBD1,TGTGCCAGCAGAAGGCCGAGACAGGGCCTCCATGAGCAGTTCTTC,CASRRPRQGLHEQFF
14,-,TRBV20-1,TRBJ2-3,-,TGCAGTGCTAGAGACGGGAGAAGGTCAGATACGCAGTATTTT,CSARDGRRSDTQYF
12,-,TRBV27,TRBJ2-3,-,TGTGCCAGCAGTTACCCAGGGAATACGCAGTATTTT,CASSYPGNTQYF
14,few,TRBV20-1,TRBJ2-7,TRBD2,TGCAGTGCGAAAGTCCCGGGACTAGCGGGCGAGCAGTACTTC,CSAKVPGLAGEQYF
14,-,TRBV5-1,TRBJ2-2,-,TGCGCCAGCAGCTCCGCAACAGGCACCGGGGAGCTGTTTTTT,CASSSATGTGELFF
15,-,TRBV25-1,TRBJ2-7,-,TGTGCCAGCAGTGATCCAAGGGGTACACTCTACGAGCAGTACTTC,CASSDPRGTLYEQYF
16,few,TRBV25-1,TRBJ2-3,-,TGTGCCAGCAGTGATATGAGATACTCTAGCACAGATACGCAGTATTTT,CASSDMRYSSTDTQYF
15,few,TRBV28,TRBJ2-3,-,TGTGCCAGCAGTTTAGACTGGGTGAGCACAGATACGCAGTATTTT,CASSLDWVSTDTQYF
16,many,TRBV7-2,TRBJ2-1,TRBD2,TGTGCCAGCAGCTTAGCCCGGACTAGCGGATACAATGAGCAGTTCTTC,CASSLARTSGYNEQFF